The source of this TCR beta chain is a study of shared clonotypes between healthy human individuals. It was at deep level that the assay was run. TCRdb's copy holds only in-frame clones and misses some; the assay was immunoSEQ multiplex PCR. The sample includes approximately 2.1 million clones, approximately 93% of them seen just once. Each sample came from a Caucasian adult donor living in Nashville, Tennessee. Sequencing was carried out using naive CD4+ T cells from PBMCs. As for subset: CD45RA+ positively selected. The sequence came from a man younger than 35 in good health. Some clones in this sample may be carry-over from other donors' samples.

DNA of the CDR3: TGTGCCACCAGCAGGGGGGGGACAGCTCACTTAATGAACACTGAAGCTTTCTTT. Translation: CATSRGGTAHLMNTEAFF. The chain couples TRBV15 to TRBJ1-1, with 7 bases that match TRBD1. The ends lost 3 bases at V and 0 bases at J; junction bases unmatched: 13. The CDR3 totals 18 residues. Germline V CDR1 and CDR2: LNHNV, YYDKDF (reference sequence).